This T cell receptor (beta chain) was obtained from a study of shared clonotypes between healthy human individuals. About the study: The study used three CD4 naive, three CD4 memory, two CD8 naive and one CD8 memory plate per donor. General observations from the study: Generally, naive subsets (rather than memory subsets) showed larger estimated richness. Researchers sampled only blood; tissue repertoires likely differ.

Only one count was recorded for this clone. Its antigen remains unidentified. The CDR3 spans 16 residues. Trimming cost V 0 bases and J 4 bases; bases outside gene matches: 6. Germline CDR1 is SGDLS and CDR2 is YYNGEE. Every subset's genomic DNA went evenly onto several immunoSEQ plates. TCRdb's table, derived via immunoSEQ multiplex PCR, lists solely in-frame clones and lacks some. The sample holds hundreds of thousands of clones; about 74% are singletons and the top ten take 1.5% to 2%. V gene TRBV9 combines with J gene TRBJ2-3, with 9 positions matching TRBD2. The TCR was taken from a woman younger than 45 in good health. The sample taken for sequencing was memory CD4+ T cells sorted from blood. Specified subset: CD45RA-negative fraction. CDR3 bases: TGTGCCAGCAGCGTAGATAATAGCGGGAGTGCAGATACGCAGTATTTT. It specifies CASSVDNSGSADTQYF. The full variable domain, in which reference TRBV9 and TRBJ2-3 provide the parts outside the CDR3, is DSGVTQTPKHLITATGQRVTLRCSPRSGDLSVYWYQQSLDQGLQFLIQYYNGEERAKGNILERFSAQQFPDLHSELNLSSLELGDSALYFCASSVDNSGSADTQYFGPGTRLTVL.